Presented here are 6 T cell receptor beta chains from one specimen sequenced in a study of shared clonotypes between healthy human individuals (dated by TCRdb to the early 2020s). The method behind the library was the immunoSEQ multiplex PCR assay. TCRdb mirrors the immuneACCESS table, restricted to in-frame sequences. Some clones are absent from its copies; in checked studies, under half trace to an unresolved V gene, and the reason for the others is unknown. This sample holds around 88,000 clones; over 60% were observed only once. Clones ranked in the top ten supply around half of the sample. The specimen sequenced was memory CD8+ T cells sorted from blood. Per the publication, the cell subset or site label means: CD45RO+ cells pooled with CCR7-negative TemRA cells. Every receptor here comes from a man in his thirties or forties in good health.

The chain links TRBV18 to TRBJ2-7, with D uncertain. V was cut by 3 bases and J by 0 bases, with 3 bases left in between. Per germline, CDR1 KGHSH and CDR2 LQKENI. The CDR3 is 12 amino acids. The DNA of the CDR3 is TGTGCCAGCTCACCCAACTCCTACGAGCAGTACTTC. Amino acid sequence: CASSPNSYEQYF.

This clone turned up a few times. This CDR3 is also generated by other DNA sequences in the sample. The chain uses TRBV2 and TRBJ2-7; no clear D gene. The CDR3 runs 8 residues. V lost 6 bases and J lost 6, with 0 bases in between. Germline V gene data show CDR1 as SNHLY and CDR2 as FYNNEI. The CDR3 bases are TGTGCCAGCAGCGAGCAGTACTTC. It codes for CASSEQYF.

CDR3 nucleotide sequence: TGTGCCAGCAGCAAACTAGCGGGAGCCTACACCGGGGAGCTGTTTTTT. Translating it yields CASSKLAGAYTGELFF. The chain has TRBV7-9 and TRBJ2-2; 11 nucleotides agree with TRBD2. The CDR3 has 16 residues. CDR1 SEHNR and CDR2 FQNEAQ come from the germline V gene (reference sequence). J was trimmed by 3 bases and V by 5 bases; bases with no gene match: 5. The full variable domain, completed using reference TRBV7-9 and TRBJ2-2, is DTGVSQNPRHKITKRGQNVTFRCDPISEHNRLYWYRQTLGQGPEFLTYFQNEAQLEKSRLLSDRFSAERPKGSFSTLEIQRTEQGDSAMYLCASSKLAGAYTGELFFGEGSRLTVL.

As DNA, the CDR3 is TGTGCCAGCAGTCCCGGCTCTGGGGCCAACGTCCTGACTTTC. Translating it yields CASSPGSGANVLTF. The chain is built from TRBV16 and TRBJ2-6; no firm D call. This CDR3 has 14 residues. The germline CDR1 and CDR2 sequences are KGHSY and FQNENV. V was pared by 6 bases and J by 0 bases, with 6 bases between.

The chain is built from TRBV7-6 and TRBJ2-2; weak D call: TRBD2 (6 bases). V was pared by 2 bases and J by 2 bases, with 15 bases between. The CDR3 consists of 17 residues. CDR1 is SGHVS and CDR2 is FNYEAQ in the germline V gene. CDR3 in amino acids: CASSLTTGSANTGELFF. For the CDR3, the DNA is TGTGCCAGCAGCTTAACGACCGGGAGTGCAAACACCGGGGAGCTGTTTTTT.

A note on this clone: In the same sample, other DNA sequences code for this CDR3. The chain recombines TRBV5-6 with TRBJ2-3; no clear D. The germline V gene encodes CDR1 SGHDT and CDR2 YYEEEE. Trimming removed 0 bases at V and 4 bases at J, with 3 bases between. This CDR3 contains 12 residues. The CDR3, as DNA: TGTGCCAGCAGCTTGGGCGCAGATACGCAGTATTTT. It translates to CASSLGADTQYF.